Presented here are 7 T cell receptor beta chains from one specimen sequenced in a study of T cell responses to AZD1222 COVID-19 vaccine. Generated by immunoSEQ multiplex PCR, the TCRdb table keeps only in-frame clones and is missing some. The sample has 100,000 to 150,000 clones; about 90% are singletons. The specimen was peripheral blood, collected 28 days after the second AZD1222 dose. These TCRs come from an adult who received the AZD1222 COVID-19 vaccine.

The CDR3 region is CASSQTGVGNYGYTF. The CDR3, as DNA: TGCGCCAGCAGCCAGACAGGGGTGGGTAACTATGGCTACACCTTC. This chain connects TRBV4-1 to TRBJ1-2; 8 bases line up with TRBD1. J was trimmed by 1 base and V by 3 bases; bases with no gene match: 4. CDR1 is MGHRA, CDR2 YSYEKL, per germline. The CDR3 runs to 15 residues.

This clone has only one observation. This chain uses TRBV19 with TRBJ1-2; D possibly corresponds to TRBD1 (6 bases). The CDR3 has 14 amino acids. With 1 base removed from V and 2 bases from J, the gap between germline ends came to 8 bases. Germline V lookup: CDR1 LNHDA, CDR2 SQIVND (reference sequence). CDR3 region: CASSIGRGNYGYTF. DNA of the CDR3: TGTGCCAGTAGTATAGGAAGGGGGAACTATGGCTACACCTTC.

This clone has a single count. The rearrangement links TRBV11-2 to TRBJ2-1; 9 bases line up with TRBD2. Germline V gene data show CDR1 as SGHAT and CDR2 as FQNNGV. V was clipped by 5 bases and J by 3 bases; unmatched bases: 5. CDR3 size: 15 residues. The CDR3 loop reads CASSDLAGVYNEQFF. The CDR3 bases are TGTGCCAGCAGCGACTTAGCGGGAGTCTACAATGAGCAGTTCTTC.

The genes are TRBV5-6 and TRBJ1-1; the match to TRBD1 covers 7 bases. CDR1 and CDR2 (germline): SGHDT, YYEEEE. The CDR3 extends over 14 amino acids. The J segment lost 6 bases and the V segment lost 0 bases, leaving 5 bases of the junction unmatched. The CDR3 spells CASSLVDREAEAFF. The CDR3, as DNA: TGTGCCAGCAGCTTGGTCGACAGGGAGGCTGAAGCTTTCTTT.

This clone was observed a single time. J is TRBJ1-4 and V is TRBV6-6; D possibly corresponds to TRBD1 (5 bases). CDR1 MNHNY and CDR2 SVGAGI come from the germline V gene (reference sequence). This CDR3 spans 14 amino acids. Trimming took 7 bases from V and 8 from J, leaving 17 bases between them. This CDR3 reads CASKSEGRIEKLFF. The CDR3 coding sequence is TGTGCCAGCAAAAGTGAGGGGCGCATAGAAAAACTGTTTTTT.

This chain links TRBV4-3 with TRBJ2-5, with D uncertain. V gave up 0 bases and J gave up 0 bases, with 8 bases separating them. Germline CDR1 reads LGHNA; CDR2 reads YSLEER. The CDR3 covers 15 residues. The CDR3, as DNA: TGCGCCAGCAGCCAAGAGGGGATGTACCAAGAGACCCAGTACTTC. It is translated as CASSQEGMYQETQYF.

The chain carries TRBV5-8 and TRBJ1-2; 9 nucleotides align to TRBD1. V gave up 0 bases and J gave up 7 bases; unmatched junction bases: 4. Per germline, CDR1 SGHTS and CDR2 YDEGEE. There are 14 residues in the CDR3. The CDR3 bases are TGTGCCAGCAGCTTGGGAGGGACAGGGTCTGGCTACACCTTC. Translation: CASSLGGTGSGYTF.